This T cell receptor (beta chain) stems from a study of identical twins. Regarding the study as a whole: Potential partial confounding of zero-insertion analyses by invariant MAIT and iNKT cells was noted. Insertions ran lower in abundant cord blood beta clonotypes, though not in memory repertoires.

Using its own MiXCR run on the 5' RACE reads, TCRdb lists one record per CDR3 protein. This sample has 200,000 to 250,000 distinct CDR3 sequences; around 6.5% occur once, and the top ten carry roughly 15%. In its sample, this clonotype was seen a few times. Its antigen remains unidentified. The CDR3 runs 20 residues. The germline V and J ends were trimmed by 5 bases and 0 bases, with 27 bases remaining between them. The germline CDR1 and CDR2 sequences are SGDLS and YYNGEE. This sample was also put to use in a study of T cells expressing NK-cell markers. In that study: It was sorted CD3+CD56+NKG2C+, CD3+CD56+NKG2C- and CD3+CD56-NKG2C+ T cells that supplied the TCR beta repertoires. With respect to HCMV, seven of the eight sequenced donors were seropositive, and one was seronegative.

The V gene is TRBV9, the J gene TRBJ2-1, with D perhaps TRBD2 (6 bases). The TCR was taken from a woman aged 18-29 years in good health. The sequenced sample consisted of CD8+ T cells sorted from blood. The CDR3 region is CASSPSTRLSSGSSYNEQFF. In DNA, the CDR3 is TGTGCCAGCAGTCCATCCACCCGTCTATCGTCCGGGAGCTCCTACAATGAGCAGTTCTTC.